A single sample gave rise to the 15 T cell receptor delta chains below, sequenced in a study of Vδ1+ human thymocytes. RNA was extracted from the cells and then reverse transcribed. CDR3 amplicons came from multiplex PCR with pooled V-gene forward and constant-region reverse primers. TCRdb re-called the multiplex PCR reads using CATT. Of 50,000 to 75,000 delta-chain clones in the sample, approximately 16% were seen once. Study-wide points: Thymic TRG and TRD repertoires appeared highly polyclonal, with Gaussian CDR3 length distributions.

Their cognate antigens are unknown. Sample: Vdelta1+ gamma-delta thymocytes from the thymus. Regarding subset: FACS-sorted CD3+ TCRalphabeta- TCRVdelta1+ TCRVdelta2- thymocytes. These receptors came from a girl under three years old who had congenital heart surgery.

Concerning this clone: The junction differs from germline at one of its ends, possibly a read error. The sample has other DNA sequences that encode this CDR3 too. The V and J genes are TRDV1 and TRDJ1; TRDD3 matches 10 bases. In germline, CDR1 is TSWWSYY, CDR2 QGS. The CDR3 has 19 residues. CDR3 sequence reads: CALGERCYWGMSYTDKLIF. The CDR3 DNA reads TGTGCTCTTGGGGAGAGATGTTACTGGGGGATGTCGTACACTGATAAACTCATCTTT.

A few counts support this clone. J is TRDJ1 and V is TRDV1; 10 nucleotides align to TRDD3. After removal of 1 base from V and 3 bases from J, the junction contained 20 bases not matched to a gene. The CDR3 spans 21 residues. CDR1 is TSWWSYY, CDR2 QGS, per germline. In nucleotides, the CDR3 is TGTGCTCTTGGGGAACCTATCCGTAATACCGGGGGATACGCGAGACCCGATAAACTCATCTTT. It codes for CALGEPIRNTGGYARPDKLIF.

This clone was counted only a few times. V is TRDV1 and J is TRDJ1; 10 bases are a match to TRDD3. V was pared by 3 bases and J by 4 bases, with 17 bases of the junction left unmatched. Germline assignment: CDR1 TSWWSYY and CDR2 QGS. The length of the CDR3 is 19 residues. The chain's CDR3 is CALGDPPHPKLGDFDKLIF. The CDR3 coding sequence is TGTGCTCTTGGGGACCCTCCCCACCCGAAACTGGGGGATTTCGATAAACTCATCTTT.

The chain employs TRDV1 and TRDJ1; D gene unclear. V was shortened by 1 base and J by 0 bases, with 27 bases between the two germline ends. This CDR3 has 21 amino acids. Germline V gene lookup returns CDR1 TSWWSYY and CDR2 QGS. CDR3 nucleotide sequence: TGTGCTCTTGGGGAACGCAGGAGCCTAGTCTGGCCCCAAATTTACACCGATAAACTCATCTTT. It codes for CALGERRSLVWPQIYTDKLIF.

The chain couples TRDV1 to TRDJ1, with 8 positions matching TRDD3. CDR3 length: 19 amino acids. The germline V gene has CDR1 TSWWSYY and CDR2 QGS. Trimming at V came to 1 base and at J to 1 base, leaving 14 bases not matched to a gene. The CDR3 nucleotides read TGTGCTCTTGGGGAACCGTTCCGTAGTACTGGGGGGCTCACCGATAAACTCATCTTT. Residues: CALGEPFRSTGGLTDKLIF.

V and J are TRDV1 and TRDJ1; no firm D call. This CDR3 is 18 amino acids long. Trimming left V 3 bases short and J 0 bases short, with 20 bases between. CDR1 TSWWSYY and CDR2 QGS come from the germline V gene. CDR3 sequence: CALGDKGGGERYTDKLIF. CDR3 nucleotide sequence: TGTGCTCTTGGGGACAAGGGAGGTGGCGAGAGGTACACCGATAAACTCATCTTT.

The V gene is TRDV1, the J gene TRDJ1, with TRDD3 matching 10 bases. This CDR3 has 19 amino acids. Trimming removed 9 bases from V and 2 bases from J; junction bases left unmatched: 21. Germline V gene sequence: CDR1 TSWWSYY, CDR2 QGS. The CDR3 is CALATGAPSGGYKTDKLIF. In DNA form, the CDR3 reads TGTGCTCTCGCCACAGGGGCCCCCTCTGGGGGATATAAGACCGATAAACTCATCTTT.

The chain employs TRAV29/DV5 and TRDJ1; D uncertain. The germline V and J ends were trimmed by 3 bases and 0 bases, with 15 bases remaining between them. This CDR3 contains 15 residues. Germline values: CDR1 NSMFDY, CDR2 ISSIKDK. CDR3 sequence (DNA): TGTGCAGCAACCCCTTGGTACCCGTACACCGATAAACTCATCTTT. Its protein product is CAATPWYPYTDKLIF. The complete variable domain, with remaining parts taken from reference TRAV29/DV5 and TRDJ1, reads DQQVKQNSPSLSVQEGRISILNCDYTNSMFDYFLWYKKYPAEGPTFLISISSIKDKNEDGRFTVFLNKSAKHLSLHIVPSQPGDSAVYFCAATPWYPYTDKLIFGKGTRVTVEP.

In its sample, this clone was seen a few times. The V call is TRDV1, the J call TRDJ1, with 9 bases that match TRDD2. The germline gives CDR1 TSWWSYY, CDR2 QGS. Trimming removed 6 bases from V and 2 bases from J; junction bases left unmatched: 22. This CDR3 is 20 amino acids long. CDR3 sequence (DNA): TGTGCTCTTGGCTGCACCTTCCTACGGTACTGGGGCCCCGAAACCGATAAACTCATCTTT. Translated: CALGCTFLRYWGPETDKLIF.

The sample holds many counts of this clone. The gene calls are TRDV2 and TRDJ1; tentative D call: TRDD3 (5 bases). V was pared by 4 bases and J by 2 bases, with 16 bases between. This CDR3 has 15 amino acids. Germline V lookup: CDR1 GEAIGNYY, CDR2 EKD. The CDR3 spells CACEIMGFLTDKLIF. Written as DNA, the CDR3 is TGTGCCTGTGAGATTATGGGGTTTCTAACCGATAAACTCATCTTT.

This clone has more than one count but fewer than ten. V gene TRDV1 combines with J gene TRDJ1; 7 bases are shared with TRDD2. The CDR3 extends over 17 amino acids. V dropped 0 bases and J dropped 8; count of bases not matched to a gene: 15. Germline V gene sequence: CDR1 TSWWSYY, CDR2 QGS. CDR3 loop: CALGELNSYREDWKLIF. The CDR3 DNA reads TGTGCTCTTGGGGAACTAAATTCCTACCGTGAGGACTGGAAACTCATCTTT.

This clone has a handful of counts. This chain joins TRDV1 and TRDJ1, with 11 bases aligning to TRDD3. The CDR3 sequence is 21 residues long. Germline V lookup: CDR1 TSWWSYY, CDR2 QGS. Trimming cost V 3 bases and J 2 bases; bases outside gene matches: 20. DNA for the CDR3: TGTGCTCTTGGGGACCCTCCTTCCTACGTCGGTGGGGGATACGGTACCGATAAACTCATCTTT. Its protein is CALGDPPSYVGGGYGTDKLIF.

The chain combines TRDV1 with TRDJ1; TRDD3 agrees at 11 bases. The CDR3 runs 21 residues. Germline CDR1 is TSWWSYY and CDR2 is QGS. J gave up 0 bases and V 4 bases, and 19 bases lay outside the gene matches. The CDR3 spells CALGGYSTLWGILGYTDKLIF. The CDR3 region has the DNA TGTGCTCTTGGGGGATACTCCACCCTCTGGGGGATACTCGGGTACACCGATAAACTCATCTTT.

This clone was seen a single time. The chain joins TRDV1 to TRDJ1; 13 bases agree with TRDD3. CDR1 TSWWSYY and CDR2 QGS come from the germline V gene. Unmatched junction bases numbered 22, after V lost 0 bases and J lost 3 bases. This CDR3 region has 23 residues. This CDR3 reads CALGELPAPQTGYWGIRSDKLIF. In DNA, the CDR3 is TGTGCTCTTGGGGAACTTCCGGCTCCCCAGACGGGGTACTGGGGGATACGATCCGATAAACTCATCTTT.

This clone turned up a few times. V usage is TRDV1 and J usage is TRDJ1; 8 bases map to TRDD2. The junction had 28 bases not matched to a gene; V was cut back by 4 bases and J by 0 bases. The CDR3 loop spans 23 amino acids. CDR1 is TSWWSYY, CDR2 QGS, per germline. As DNA, the CDR3 is TGTGCTCTTGGGGGAACAGCTTCCTACGCGAGTTGTTTAGGGGTCCGGTACACCGATAAACTCATCTTT. Amino acid sequence: CALGGTASYASCLGVRYTDKLIF.